This section outlines one T cell receptor beta chain sequence together with its context. It lacks a known antigen. Base-call qualities are not available, and no considerably larger clone is one nucleotide away. The library came from the immunoSEQ multiplex PCR assay. The table was pulled from immuneACCESS by TCRdb, which kept in-frame rearrangements only. Such tables lose some clones; where checked, under half of the loss comes from unresolved V genes, and the rest has no known cause. In all, the sample holds about 120,000 clones, and 80% to 95% of those were seen once. The top ten constitute approximately 0.58% of the sample. This entry belongs to a study of control samples from healthy donors and cancer patients (dated by TCRdb to the early 2020s). Reading the germline V gene (reference sequence) gives CDR1 SEHNR and CDR2 FQNEAQ. Counted from cysteine to phenylalanine, this CDR3 has 16 amino acids. Left in the record is the CDR3 DNA by itself, 48 bases read in frame from the first base. The trim is 5 bases for V and 6 bases for J, with a gap of 22 bases between the germline ends.

Source material: PBMCs. The receptor was derived from an elderly man with head and neck cancer. The chain is assembled from TRBV7-9 and TRBJ1-1, and the D gene may be TRBD1, 6 bases matching. The sequenced DNA: TGTGCCAGCAGCCAAAGTCCCCAGGGGTTTATCGCTGAAGCTTTCTTT. This translates into CASSQSPQGFIAEAFF. Supplemented by the reference TRBV7-9 and TRBJ1-1 proteins around the CDR3, the complete variable domain is DTGVSQNPRHKITKRGQNVTFRCDPISEHNRLYWYRQTLGQGPEFLTYFQNEAQLEKSRLLSDRFSAERPKGSFSTLEIQRTEQGDSAMYLCASSQSPQGFIAEAFFGQGTRLTVV.